This TCR beta chain appears in the sequencing data of a study of CD8 T cells in Susac syndrome. Overall study results and limits: Regarding the TCR sequencing and HLA analysis, the study admitted that a relatively small number of individuals were involved.

Random-hexamer reverse transcription was applied to roughly 0.5 to 1 ug RNA. TCRdb processed the immunoSEQ multiplex PCR reads anew with MiXCR; each CDR3 protein has one entry. The data contain roughly 200,000 distinct CDR3 sequences, approximately 94% of them singletons. This CDR3 comprises 11 residues. Germline V gives CDR1 DFQATT, CDR2 SNEGSKA (reference sequence). V shed 3 bases and J 7 bases; nucleotides not matched to a gene: 0. As regards this clonotype: The antigen remains undetermined.

The clonotype was recovered from a human donor in good health. This sequence joins TRBV20-1 and TRBJ2-5; 9 nucleotides line up with TRBD1. Input material: CD4+ T cells from PBMCs. The CDR3 sequence: CSARDRGTQYF. CDR3 coding DNA: TGCAGTGCTAGGGACAGGGGGACCCAGTACTTC.